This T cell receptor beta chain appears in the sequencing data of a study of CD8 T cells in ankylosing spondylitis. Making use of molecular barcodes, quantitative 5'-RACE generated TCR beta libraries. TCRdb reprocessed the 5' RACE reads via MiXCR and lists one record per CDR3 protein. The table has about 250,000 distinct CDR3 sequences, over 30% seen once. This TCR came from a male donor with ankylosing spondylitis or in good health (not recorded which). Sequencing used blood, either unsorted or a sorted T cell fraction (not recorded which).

The CDR3 coding sequence is TGCTCTGGGATTGGGGGGAACACCGGGGAGCTGTTTTTT. Translated: CSGIGGNTGELFF. The chain employs TRBV20-1 and TRBJ2-2, with D tentatively TRBD1 or TRBD2 (5 bases each). This CDR3 is 13 amino acids long. CDR1 DFQATT and CDR2 SNEGSKA come from the germline V gene (reference sequence).